Each of the 24 T cell receptor beta chains below was sequenced from the same sample in a study of cytomegalovirus exposure and HLA in healthy donors. The study ran its PCR with 60 Vbeta and 13 Jbeta primers. Sequenced by immunoSEQ multiplex PCR; TCRdb stores in-frame clones only, minus some. This specimen shows roughly 140,000 clones; the ten leading clones hold 0.8% to 1%. Material: PBMCs. The receptors here all came from a male donor in good health and CMV-seronegative.

Points on this clone: An end of the junction differs from the germline gene, which may be a read error. The V and J genes are TRBV2 and TRBJ2-7; 10 nucleotides agree with TRBD2. The CDR3 loop spans 12 amino acids. In germline, CDR1 is SNHLY, CDR2 FYNNEI. The chain's CDR3 is CASSVGGTSVLF. CDR3 in DNA: TGTGCCAGCAGTGTAGGAGGGACTAGCGTCCTGTTC.

The rearrangement joins TRBV28 to TRBJ1-6, with 8 positions matching TRBD1. Germline trimming cut 6 bases from V and 9 bases from J; bases unmatched to any gene: 7. The length of the CDR3 is 14 residues. The V gene's germline CDR1 is MDHEN and CDR2 SYDVKM. CDR3 nucleotide sequence: TGTGCCAGCAGGTCGGACAGGGTCGGTTCACCCCTCCACTTT. Its translation: CASRSDRVGSPLHF.

The V call is TRBV5-1, the J call TRBJ1-1, with TRBD1 as a possible D gene (5 bases). V was shortened by 4 bases and J by 0 bases, with 7 bases between the two germline ends. The CDR3 is 13 amino acids. Germline V gives CDR1 SGHRS, CDR2 YFSETQ. In DNA, the CDR3 is TGCGCCAGCAGCGGGGCAATGAACACTGAAGCTTTCTTT. Amino acid sequence: CASSGAMNTEAFF.

This sequence joins TRBV27 and TRBJ1-2; D not resolved. Germline CDR1 MNHEY, CDR2 SMNVEV (reference sequence). CDR3 length equals 13 residues. The ends were cut back, 3 bases at V and 2 bases at J, with 7 bases in the middle. CDR3 amino acids: CASSFTENYGYTF. The CDR3 DNA is TGTGCCAGCAGTTTCACAGAGAACTATGGCTACACCTTC.

This chain connects TRBV19 to TRBJ2-5; tentatively, D is TRBD1 (6 bases). Trimming took 10 bases from V and 1 from J, leaving 22 bases between them. Germline V gene data show CDR1 as LNHDA and CDR2 as SQIVND (reference sequence). This CDR3 region has 16 residues. The CDR3 loop reads CATTNRSGVLQETQYF. The DNA of the CDR3 is TGTGCCACCACAAACCGATCAGGGGTCCTCCAAGAGACCCAGTACTTC.

The rearrangement joins TRBV27 to TRBJ2-7; 8 bases map to TRBD2. The CDR3 totals 16 residues. The V segment lost 6 bases and the J segment 9 bases; nucleotides outside the gene matches: 19. The germline gives CDR1 MNHEY, CDR2 SMNVEV (reference sequence). The CDR3 bases are TGTGCCAGCAGCTCCCTCGGGGGGGGCGACCTACGAGGGCAGTACTTC. It yields the protein CASSSLGGGDLRGQYF.

V gene TRBV7-6 combines with J gene TRBJ2-7; D is possibly TRBD1 (7 bases). Germline V gene lookup returns CDR1 SGHVS and CDR2 FNYEAQ. V was trimmed by 6 bases and J by 6 bases, leaving 12 bases between them. CDR3 length equals 12 residues. Here the CDR3 reads CASRPQGGEQYF. For the CDR3, the DNA is TGTGCCAGCAGACCCCAGGGGGGCGAGCAGTACTTC.

The rearrangement links TRBV7-2 to TRBJ2-5; no clear D. The CDR3 consists of 15 residues. V was trimmed by 3 bases and J by 4 bases, leaving 15 bases between them. CDR1 is SGHTA, CDR2 FQGNSA, per germline. The CDR3 DNA sequence: TGTGCCAGCAGCTTGCAGGTCCTCGTAGGAGAGACCCAGTACTTC. Amino acid sequence: CASSLQVLVGETQYF.

The CDR3: CAWSGQPYGYTF. CDR3 in DNA: TGTGCCTGGAGTGGACAGCCCTATGGCTACACCTTC. The chain carries TRBV30 and TRBJ1-2, with D perhaps TRBD1 (5 bases). Trimming removed 1 base at V and 4 bases at J, with 7 bases between. Per germline, CDR1 GTSNPN and CDR2 SVGIG (reference sequence). The CDR3 loop spans 12 amino acids.

The chain is built from TRBV5-1 and TRBJ2-1, with D possibly TRBD1 on 6 matching bases. The CDR3 extends over 14 amino acids. CDR1 and CDR2 (germline): SGHRS, YFSETQ. V was pared by 0 bases and J by 4 bases, with 8 bases between. The CDR3 DNA follows: TGCGCCAGCAGCTTGGGAGGGGGTTACAATGAGCAGTTCTTC. Its translation is CASSLGGGYNEQFF. Using reference TRBV5-1 and TRBJ2-1 for the parts outside the CDR3, the full variable domain is KAGVTQTPRYLIKTRGQQVTLSCSPISGHRSVSWYQQTPGQGLQFLFEYFSETQRNKGNFPGRFSGRQFSNSRSEMNVSTLELGDSALYLCASSLGGGYNEQFFGPGTRLTVL.

The chain links TRBV30 to TRBJ1-6; 9 nucleotides line up with TRBD1. J gave up 0 bases and V 1 base, and 13 bases lay outside the gene matches. This CDR3 comprises 20 residues. Per the germline V gene, CDR1 is GTSNPN and CDR2 is SVGIG (reference sequence). The CDR3 nucleotides read TGTGCCTGGAGTGGCTTACAGGGGGCTCAACCGAGCTCCTATAATTCACCCCTCCACTTT. Protein product: CAWSGLQGAQPSSYNSPLHF.

V and J are TRBV19 and TRBJ2-7, with TRBD2 matching over 12 bases. Looked up from germline, CDR1 is LNHDA and CDR2 is SQIVND (reference sequence). CDR3 size: 15 residues. V was clipped by 4 bases and J by 6 bases; unmatched bases: 7. CDR3 bases: TGTGCCAGTAGTACTTGGACTAGCGGGGTGGGCGAGCAGTACTTC. Protein product: CASSTWTSGVGEQYF.

The chain links TRBV28 to TRBJ1-5, with D tentatively TRBD1 (5 bases). V was trimmed by 3 bases and J by 4 bases, leaving 13 bases between them. The germline CDR1 and CDR2 sequences are MDHEN and SYDVKM. The CDR3 has 15 amino acids. The CDR3 region is CASSLGPGGNQPQHF. CDR3 in DNA: TGTGCCAGCAGTTTGGGGCCGGGGGGGAATCAGCCCCAGCATTTT.

CDR3 coding DNA: TGTGCCAGCAGTCTTTCAGGGGCTGGGGGCTACGAGCAGTACTTC. It specifies CASSLSGAGGYEQYF. The rearrangement uses TRBV6-1 and TRBJ2-7; perhaps TRBD1 as D (6 bases). V was clipped by 5 bases and J by 3 bases, with 17 bases between them. CDR1 and CDR2 from the germline V gene are MNHNS and SASEGT. The CDR3 totals 15 residues.

The chain joins TRBV30 to TRBJ2-5; D is uncertain. The CDR3 is 14 residues long. The ends were cut back, 4 bases at V and 5 bases at J, with 17 bases in the middle. CDR1 and CDR2 from the germline V gene are GTSNPN and SVGIG (reference sequence). CDR3: CAWNYRGFGETQYF. The CDR3 DNA reads as TGTGCCTGGAACTACCGAGGCTTTGGCGAGACCCAGTACTTC.

The V and J genes are TRBV13 and TRBJ1-6; the D is unclear. Trimming pared 2 bases from V and 6 bases from J, leaving 11 bases between. The CDR3 is 15 amino acids. Germline-derived CDR1 and CDR2 are PRHDT and FYEKMQ (reference sequence). CDR3 bases: TGTGCCAGCAGCTTAAAACCACTCACTAATTCACCCCTCCACTTT. Encoded protein: CASSLKPLTNSPLHF.

The rearrangement links TRBV10-1 to TRBJ2-5, with 7 nucleotides matching TRBD1. TRBJ2-7 matches the DNA end more closely, so the J call is doubtful. Germline V CDR1 and CDR2: WNHNN, SYGVQD (reference sequence). The CDR3 totals 15 residues. CDR3 sequence: CASSEGLGGAYEQYF. For the CDR3, the DNA is TGCGCCAGCAGTGAGGGGCTAGGGGGCGCGTACGAGCAGTACTTC.

The chain uses TRBV6-5 and TRBJ1-3; the D gene is possibly TRBD1 (5 bases). The V gene lost 0 bases and the J gene lost 3 bases, with 6 bases spanning the gap. In germline, CDR1 is MNHEY, CDR2 SVGAGI. The length of the CDR3 is 14 residues. The CDR3 DNA follows: TGTGCCAGCAGTTACTCTGACAGTGGAAACACCATATATTTT. Encoded protein: CASSYSDSGNTIYF.

This chain connects TRBV2 to TRBJ1-6; 7 nucleotides agree with TRBD1. V shed 7 bases, J shed 7 bases, and the junction held 4 bases outside the gene matches. In germline, CDR1 is SNHLY, CDR2 FYNNEI. This CDR3 comprises 13 residues. CDR3 protein: CASTTGANSPLHF. As DNA, the CDR3 is TGTGCCAGCACCACAGGGGCCAATTCACCCCTCCACTTT.

The rearrangement joins TRBV2 to TRBJ2-1, with 8 nucleotides matching TRBD2. The CDR3 has 14 amino acids. V lost 11 bases and J lost 2; bases outside the gene matches: 8. Germline CDR1 and CDR2: SNHLY and FYNNEI. The CDR3 sequence: CAGKTGGPYNEQFF. CDR3 DNA: TGTGCCGGAAAAACGGGGGGGCCCTACAATGAGCAGTTCTTC.

The chain employs TRBV2 and TRBJ2-5; 9 bases map to TRBD1. The junction had 3 bases not matched to a gene; V was cut back by 5 bases and J by 5 bases. CDR3 length: 13 residues. Germline CDR1 reads SNHLY; CDR2 reads FYNNEI. In DNA form, the CDR3 reads TGTGCCAGCAGTCGGGACAGGGCGGAGACCCAGTACTTC. Its protein is CASSRDRAETQYF.

The gene calls are TRBV4-2 and TRBJ2-5; TRBD2 might be the D (6 bases). TRBJ2-7 explains the end of the DNA better; the J call may be wrong. The CDR3 totals 16 residues. Germline V gene data show CDR1 as LGHNA and CDR2 as YNFKEQ. The CDR3, as DNA: TGTGCCAGCAGCCACCCGGAGGGGCAGAGCTCCTACGAGCAGTACTTC. This translates into CASSHPEGQSSYEQYF.

The CDR3 DNA is TGTGCCAGCAGGGGACTAGCGGGAGAGACCCAGTACTTC. Protein: CASRGLAGETQYF. The V gene is TRBV27, the J gene TRBJ2-5, with 12 bases that match TRBD2. Per germline, CDR1 MNHEY and CDR2 SMNVEV (reference sequence). The CDR3 length is 13 residues. J was trimmed by 4 bases and V by 6 bases; bases with no gene match: 0.

The gene calls are TRBV9 and TRBJ1-1, with 8 bases aligning to TRBD1. CDR3 length: 14 residues. Germline CDR1 reads SGDLS; CDR2 reads YYNGEE. The junction had 8 bases not matched to a gene; V was cut back by 3 bases and J by 7 bases. CDR3 region: CASSGHGTGVEAFF. The DNA for the CDR3 is TGTGCCAGCAGCGGACACGGGACAGGTGTTGAAGCTTTCTTT.